The 30 T cell receptor beta chains in this list originate from one sample, sequenced in a study of shared clonotypes between healthy human individuals. Sequencing used immunoSEQ multiplex PCR; TCRdb keeps in-frame clones, though not all of them. The table lists around 1.4 million clones, around 98.5% of them singletons. Material: naive CD4+ T cells sorted from blood. As for subset: CD45RA+ positively selected. Receptors were obtained from a man between 25 and 39 years old in good health.

The chain couples TRBV6-8 to TRBJ2-7, with 7 bases fitting TRBD1. The length of the CDR3 is 15 residues. With 6 bases clipped from V and 2 bases from J, the junction kept 10 bases outside the gene matches. Looked up from germline, CDR1 is MNHGY and CDR2 is SAAAGT. CDR3 in DNA: TGTGCCAGCAGCATGAAGGGGGCGTCGGCCTACGAGCAGTACTTC. Its translation is CASSMKGASAYEQYF.

CDR3 nucleotides: TGCGCCAGCTCCATGGGCAGGGCGAACACCGGGGAGCTGTTTTTT. It translates to CASSMGRANTGELFF. This chain uses TRBV10-2 with TRBJ2-2; D might be TRBD1 (5 bases). There are 15 residues in the CDR3. The V gene lost 8 bases and the J gene lost 0 bases, with 13 bases spanning the gap. The germline V gene has CDR1 WSHSY and CDR2 SAAADI.

V and J are TRBV11-3 and TRBJ2-5; D might be TRBD2 (5 bases). Germline CDR1 is SGHNT and CDR2 is YENEEA. CDR3 length: 14 amino acids. Trimming stripped 5 bases from V and 4 bases from J, with 14 bases between. As DNA, the CDR3 is TGTGCCAGCAGCAGAGGGATAGCTAGAGAGACCCAGTACTTC. Translating it yields CASSRGIARETQYF.

The chain's CDR3 is CASTPPSPVTGELFF. CDR3 bases: TGTGCCAGCACCCCTCCTAGCCCAGTCACCGGGGAGCTGTTTTTT. The rearrangement joins TRBV6-6 to TRBJ2-2; TRBD2 is a possible D gene (5 bases). V lost 7 bases and J 4 bases, leaving 16 bases between the germline ends. The CDR3 sequence is 15 residues long. CDR1 MNHNY and CDR2 SVGAGI come from the germline V gene (reference sequence).

The chain joins TRBV25-1 to TRBJ2-7; 11 bases are shared with TRBD2. The ends lost 6 bases at V and 2 bases at J; junction bases unmatched: 6. Germline CDR1 is MGHDK and CDR2 is SYGVNS. CDR3 size: 15 residues. Here the CDR3 DNA reads TGTGCCAGCAGCGTAACTAGCGGGAGAGCCTACGAGCAGTACTTC. Protein product: CASSVTSGRAYEQYF.

The chain couples TRBV2 to TRBJ2-7; D not resolved. The germline CDR1 and CDR2 sequences are SNHLY and FYNNEI. V lost 6 bases and J 5 bases, leaving 11 bases between the germline ends. The CDR3 has 12 amino acids. The CDR3: CASRADRDEQYF. The CDR3 DNA reads TGTGCCAGCAGGGCCGATAGGGACGAGCAGTACTTC. The entire variable domain, with the rest obtained from reference TRBV2 and TRBJ2-7, is as follows: EPEVTQTPSHQVTQMGQEVILRCVPISNHLYFYWYRQILGQKVEFLVSFYNNEISEKSEIFDDQFSVERPDGSNFTLKIRSTKLEDSAMYFCASRADRDEQYFGPGTRLTVT.

This chain links TRBV2 with TRBJ1-1; a weak D match, TRBD1 (6 bases). From germline, CDR1 is SNHLY and CDR2 FYNNEI. The V and J ends lost 2 bases and 0 bases respectively, with 13 bases between them. This CDR3 comprises 16 residues. In nucleotides, the CDR3 is TGTGCCAGCAGTGAAAGGGGGAGGATCATGAACACTGAAGCTTTCTTT. Its protein is CASSERGRIMNTEAFF.

This sequence joins TRBV2 and TRBJ2-1; 14 bases fit TRBD2. This CDR3 has 15 amino acids. The V and J ends lost 6 bases and 8 bases, in that order; junction bases with no gene match: 6. Germline assignment: CDR1 SNHLY and CDR2 FYNNEI. CDR3 region: CASSGTSGSLYEQFF. The CDR3 bases are TGTGCCAGCAGCGGGACTAGCGGGAGTCTTTATGAGCAGTTCTTC.

The J gene is TRBJ2-1, the V gene TRBV7-2, with 10 nucleotides matching TRBD2. Germline assignment: CDR1 SGHTA and CDR2 FQGNSA. V shed 3 bases, J shed 0 bases, and the junction held 11 bases outside the gene matches. The CDR3 spans 19 residues. The CDR3 reads CASSFPTSGYANSYNEQFF. CDR3 sequence (DNA): TGTGCCAGCAGCTTCCCGACTAGCGGGTACGCAAACTCCTACAATGAGCAGTTCTTC.

Only one count was recorded for this clone. J is TRBJ2-7 and V is TRBV6-5; 7 bases align to TRBD2. V shed 6 bases, J shed 2 bases, and the junction held 4 bases outside the gene matches. This CDR3 has 13 residues. Germline V gives CDR1 MNHEY, CDR2 SVGAGI. This CDR3 reads CASRRGRAYEQYF. The DNA for the CDR3 is TGTGCCAGCAGACGGGGGAGGGCCTACGAGCAGTACTTC.

V gene TRBV4-3 combines with J gene TRBJ2-7; 9 nucleotides line up with TRBD1. Trimming cost V 4 bases and J 8 bases; bases outside gene matches: 15. Germline V gene data show CDR1 as LGHNA and CDR2 as YSLEER. The CDR3 has 16 amino acids. The DNA for the CDR3 is TGCGCCAGCAGCCCAAGTCCGGGACAGGGTTTCGCGCAGCAGTACTTC. Protein sequence: CASSPSPGQGFAQQYF.

The chain recombines TRBV18 with TRBJ2-7, with D perhaps matching TRBD1 (6 bases). Germline V gives CDR1 KGHSH, CDR2 LQKENI. The CDR3 spans 12 residues. With 3 bases removed from V and 6 bases from J, the gap between germline ends came to 9 bases. This chain's CDR3 is CASSPLGAEQYF. The CDR3 DNA reads as TGTGCCAGCTCACCTCTGGGGGCCGAGCAGTACTTC.

This rearrangement joins TRBV19 to TRBJ2-6, with D unclear. Trimming pared 3 bases from V and 1 base from J, leaving 7 bases between. Germline CDR1 reads LNHDA; CDR2 reads SQIVND (reference sequence). The CDR3 runs 15 residues. The CDR3 coding sequence is TGTGCCAGTAGTATTCCGCTTTCTGGGGCCAACGTCCTGACTTTC. Its translation: CASSIPLSGANVLTF.

This rearrangement joins TRBV11-2 to TRBJ1-4; D is unclear. CDR1 is SGHAT, CDR2 FQNNGV, per germline. The ends were cut back, 5 bases at V and 7 bases at J, with 17 bases in the middle. This CDR3 comprises 15 residues. The CDR3: CASSKDRGESEKLFF. In DNA form, the CDR3 reads TGTGCCAGCAGCAAGGATCGCGGAGAAAGTGAAAAACTGTTTTTT.

The chain has TRBV7-2 and TRBJ2-1; D not resolved. V was clipped by 2 bases and J by 4 bases, with 9 bases between them. From germline, CDR1 is SGHTA and CDR2 FQGNSA. The CDR3 totals 14 residues. The CDR3 DNA is TGTGCCAGCAGCTTACAGGCCCCATACAATGAGCAGTTCTTC. This translates into CASSLQAPYNEQFF.

The chain links TRBV7-2 to TRBJ1-5, with 9 bases matching TRBD1. The length of the CDR3 is 15 residues. V lost 5 bases, J lost 5 bases, and 7 bases stayed unmatched. The germline V gene has CDR1 SGHTA and CDR2 FQGNSA. As DNA, the CDR3 is TGTGCCAGCAGCCCTAATACAGGGGGCGATCAGCCCCAGCATTTT. This gives the protein CASSPNTGGDQPQHF. Full variable domain (missing parts from reference TRBV7-2 and TRBJ1-5): GAGVSQSPSNKVTEKGKDVELRCDPISGHTALYWYRQSLGQGLEFLIYFQGNSAPDKSGLPSDRFSAERTGGSVSTLTIQRTQQEDSAVYLCASSPNTGGDQPQHFGDGTRLSIL.

The chain links TRBV20-1 to TRBJ2-7; D is unresolved. The CDR3 covers 11 residues. The V gene's germline CDR1 is DFQATT and CDR2 SNEGSKA (reference sequence). The CDR3 loop is CSTPLTGRQYF. Here the CDR3 DNA reads TGCAGCACCCCCTTAACCGGGCGGCAGTACTTC.

The V and J genes are TRBV9 and TRBJ2-5; 13 positions match TRBD2. Germline V gene lookup returns CDR1 SGDLS and CDR2 YYNGEE. The CDR3 runs to 18 residues. V was pared by 0 bases and J by 2 bases, with 7 bases of the junction left unmatched. The CDR3 sequence: CASSVATGTSGTQETQYF. CDR3 nucleotide sequence: TGTGCCAGCAGCGTAGCTACTGGGACTAGCGGGACACAAGAGACCCAGTACTTC.

This chain links TRBV7-8 with TRBJ2-7; D may correspond to TRBD1 or TRBD2 (5 bases each). The ends were cut back, 4 bases at V and 3 bases at J, with 10 bases in the middle. This CDR3 region has 13 residues. Germline-derived CDR1 and CDR2 are SGHVS and FQNEAQ. The CDR3 nucleotides are TGTGCCAGCAGCTCCCATGGGGGCTACGAGCAGTACTTC. It yields the protein CASSSHGGYEQYF.

This clone has only one observation. V gene TRBV19 combines with J gene TRBJ2-6, with D tentatively TRBD1 (5 bases). This CDR3 spans 16 amino acids. The V gene's germline CDR1 is LNHDA and CDR2 SQIVND (reference sequence). Trimming took off 5 bases at V and 0 bases at J, with 11 bases between the two ends. This chain's CDR3 is CASSDGTGSGANVLTF. The CDR3 DNA reads as TGTGCCAGTAGTGATGGCACAGGCTCTGGGGCCAACGTCCTGACTTTC.

The gene calls are TRBV29-1 and TRBJ2-7; D uncertain. Germline assignment: CDR1 SQVTM and CDR2 ANQGSEA. This CDR3 comprises 13 residues. V shed 4 bases and J shed 3 bases, with 13 bases lying between them. The CDR3 sequence: CSVVITRDYEQYF. CDR3 in DNA: TGCAGCGTTGTAATCACTCGAGACTACGAGCAGTACTTC.

In its sample, this clone was seen once. The chain recombines TRBV19 with TRBJ1-5, with a possible D match to TRBD1 (6 bases). V lost 1 base, J lost 13 bases, and 11 bases lay in between. CDR3 size: 12 residues. Germline CDR1 LNHDA, CDR2 SQIVND (reference sequence). The DNA of the CDR3 is TGTGCCAGTAGTATAGTTCGCGACAGGCAGCATTTT. Translated, it gives CASSIVRDRQHF. Full variable domain (remainder filled in from reference TRBV19 and TRBJ1-5): DGGITQSPKYLFRKEGQNVTLSCEQNLNHDAMYWYRQDPGQGLRLIYYSQIVNDFQKGDIAEGYSVSREKKESFPLTVTSAQKNPTAFYLCASSIVRDRQHFGDGTRLSIL.

The rearrangement joins TRBV5-1 to TRBJ1-4; no reliable D call. Germline CDR1 and CDR2: SGHRS and YFSETQ. V lost 6 bases and J lost 8, with 14 bases in between. This CDR3 is 13 amino acids long. The CDR3 is CASTKGFGEKLFF. The DNA of the CDR3 is TGCGCCAGCACCAAAGGATTCGGGGAAAAACTGTTTTTT.

The CDR3 loop is CASSPPHSQEKLFF. The DNA for the CDR3 is TGTGCCAGCAGTCCCCCCCACAGTCAGGAAAAACTGTTTTTT. The chain employs TRBV28 and TRBJ1-4; D is unresolved. V was trimmed by 5 bases and J by 8 bases, leaving 15 bases between them. The CDR3 length is 14 residues. Per the germline V gene, CDR1 is MDHEN and CDR2 is SYDVKM.

The V gene is TRBV5-1, the J gene TRBJ2-1, with 7 bases identical to TRBD1. The junction had 9 bases not matched to a gene; V was cut back by 4 bases and J by 8 bases. CDR3 length: 14 residues. The V gene's germline CDR1 is SGHRS and CDR2 YFSETQ. In DNA, the CDR3 is TGCGCCAGCAGCCGGACAGGCGTGGGAGATGAGCAGTTCTTC. This gives the protein CASSRTGVGDEQFF.

Written as DNA, the CDR3 is TGTGCCAGCGGGGGACTAGCGGGAGTGAGGTACAATGAGCAGTTCTTC. It yields the protein CASGGLAGVRYNEQFF. This chain joins TRBV2 and TRBJ2-1, with 14 positions matching TRBD2. With V trimmed by 8 bases and J by 4 bases, 7 bases remained unmatched. The CDR3 has 16 residues. CDR1 and CDR2 from the germline V gene are SNHLY and FYNNEI.

This chain joins TRBV18 and TRBJ1-2; no clear D. There are 14 residues in the CDR3. CDR1 KGHSH and CDR2 LQKENI come from the germline V gene. V gave up 1 base and J gave up 5 bases, with 11 bases separating them. CDR3 nucleotides: TGTGCCAGCTCACCACTAGAGAAGAGATATGGCTACACCTTC. Translated, it gives CASSPLEKRYGYTF.

The chain's CDR3 is CASSLGDRRNEQFF. The CDR3 coding sequence is TGTGCCAGCAGCTTAGGGGACAGACGTAATGAGCAGTTCTTC. V usage is TRBV13 and J usage is TRBJ2-1, with D possibly being TRBD1 (6 bases). Trimming removed 0 bases from V and 7 bases from J, with 10 bases in between. Germline V CDR1 and CDR2: PRHDT, FYEKMQ (reference sequence). CDR3 size: 14 residues.

The chain joins TRBV13 to TRBJ2-2; D gene uncertain. Trimming took 3 bases from V and 2 from J, leaving 4 bases between them. Germline V CDR1 and CDR2: PRHDT, FYEKMQ (reference sequence). The CDR3 contains 13 residues. The CDR3, as DNA: TGTGCCAGCAGCTTCTTTAACACCGGGGAGCTGTTTTTT. Amino acid sequence: CASSFFNTGELFF. Complete variable domain (other parts from reference TRBV13 and TRBJ2-2): AAGVIQSPRHLIKEKRETATLKCYPIPRHDTVYWYQQGPGQDPQFLISFYEKMQSDKGSIPDRFSAQQFSDYHSELNMSSLELGDSALYFCASSFFNTGELFFGEGSRLTVL.

The chain employs TRBV9 and TRBJ2-3; 7 positions agree with TRBD2. CDR1 SGDLS and CDR2 YYNGEE come from the germline V gene. The V gene end was trimmed by 5 bases and the J gene end by 1 base; junction bases not matched to a gene: 10. This CDR3 region has 16 residues. DNA of the CDR3: TGTGCCAGCAGGGCCTCTTATCGGGAGGGCACAGATACGCAGTATTTT. Translating gives CASRASYREGTDTQYF. The full variable domain, rest sourced from reference TRBV9 and TRBJ2-3, is DSGVTQTPKHLITATGQRVTLRCSPRSGDLSVYWYQQSLDQGLQFLIQYYNGEERAKGNILERFSAQQFPDLHSELNLSSLELGDSALYFCASRASYREGTDTQYFGPGTRLTVL.